This T cell receptor (beta chain) was sequenced for a study of human T cells and chemical hapten exposure. The CDR3 contains 15 residues. V was trimmed by 6 bases and J by 7 bases, leaving 19 bases between them. Germline V gene sequence: CDR1 SNHLY, CDR2 FYNNEI. Time point noted: patch test 1, 2 weeks after DPC sensitization. Described treatment: therapeutic diphenylcyclopropenone sensitization with weekly scalp DPC. TCRdb reprocessed the RACE reads via MiXCR and lists one record per CDR3 protein. Of approximately 57,000 distinct CDR3 sequences in the sample, 9.3% were seen once. The J gene is TRBJ2-1, the V gene TRBV2; TRBD2 might be the D (5 bases). This clonotype was sampled from a woman in her 40s with alopecia areata. Some clones in this sample may be carry-over from other donors' samples. The specimen was whole blood, collected in connection with sensitization to the hapten diphenylcyclopropenone (DPC). In nucleotides, the CDR3 is TGTGCCAGCAGAAGGATTAGCGACTATCCAAATGAGCAGTTCTTC. Translation gives CASRRISDYPNEQFF.